The next 2 T cell receptor beta chains were all read from a single sample in a study of blood T cells in healthy people across ages. The use of a sample-barcoded 5' primer and a J-beta primer mix characterized a second PCR of about 6 to 12 cycles. TCRdb reprocessed the 5' RACE reads with MiXCR, giving one entry per CDR3 protein. This sample yields about 760,000 distinct CDR3 sequences, of which around 25% are seen a single time; 9% to 9.5% belongs to the top ten. The sample was also reused in another study, on T cells of mothers and their children.

Specimen: blood. These receptors all come from a boy aged 5-17 years in good health.

V is TRBV20-1 and J is TRBJ2-1, with 10 bases fitting TRBD2. Germline V lookup: CDR1 DFQATT, CDR2 SNEGSKA (reference sequence). Germline trimming cut 6 bases from V and 9 bases from J; bases unmatched to any gene: 11. The CDR3 contains 14 residues. The DNA for the CDR3 is TGCAGTGCCTTAAAGCGGGGGGGACCGTTTGAGCAGTTCTTC. It codes for CSALKRGGPFEQFF.

This clonotype was seen a handful of times. The chain employs TRBV29-1 and TRBJ2-5, with D possibly being TRBD2 (5 bases). Near its end, the DNA agrees better with TRBJ2-1, so the J call may be wrong. The germline CDR1 and CDR2 sequences are SQVTM and ANQGSEA. The CDR3 length is 13 residues. The CDR3 is CSVDGSAYNEQFF. The DNA of the CDR3 is TGCAGCGTTGATGGTAGCGCCTACAATGAGCAGTTCTTC.